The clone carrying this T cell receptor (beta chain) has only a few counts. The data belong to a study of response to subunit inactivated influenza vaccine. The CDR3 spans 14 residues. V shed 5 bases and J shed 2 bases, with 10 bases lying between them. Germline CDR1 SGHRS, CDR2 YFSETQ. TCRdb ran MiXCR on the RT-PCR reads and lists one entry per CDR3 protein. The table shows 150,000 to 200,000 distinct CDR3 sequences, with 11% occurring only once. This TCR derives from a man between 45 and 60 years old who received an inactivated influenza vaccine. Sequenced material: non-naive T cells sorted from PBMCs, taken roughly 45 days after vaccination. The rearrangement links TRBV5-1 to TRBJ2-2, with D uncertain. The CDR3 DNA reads TGCGCCAGCAGTAGGACCGGTAACACCGGGGAGCTGTTTTTT. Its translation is CASSRTGNTGELFF.